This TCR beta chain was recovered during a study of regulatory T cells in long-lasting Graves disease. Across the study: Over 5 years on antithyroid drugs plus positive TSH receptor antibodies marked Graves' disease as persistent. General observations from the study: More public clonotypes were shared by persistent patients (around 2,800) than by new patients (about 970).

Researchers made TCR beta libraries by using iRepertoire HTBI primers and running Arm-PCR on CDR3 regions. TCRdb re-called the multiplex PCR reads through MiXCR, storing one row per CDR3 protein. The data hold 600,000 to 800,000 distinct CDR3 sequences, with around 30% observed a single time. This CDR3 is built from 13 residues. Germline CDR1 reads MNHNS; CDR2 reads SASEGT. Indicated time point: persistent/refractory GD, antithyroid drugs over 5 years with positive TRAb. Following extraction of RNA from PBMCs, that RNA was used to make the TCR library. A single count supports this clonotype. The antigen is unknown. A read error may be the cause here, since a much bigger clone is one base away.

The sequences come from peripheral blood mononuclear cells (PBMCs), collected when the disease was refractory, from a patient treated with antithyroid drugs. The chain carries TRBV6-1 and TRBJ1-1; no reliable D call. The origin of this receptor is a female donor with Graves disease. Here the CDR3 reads CASRRLENAEAFF. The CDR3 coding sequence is TGTGCCAGCAGAAGACTTGAGAACGCTGAAGCTTTCTTT.